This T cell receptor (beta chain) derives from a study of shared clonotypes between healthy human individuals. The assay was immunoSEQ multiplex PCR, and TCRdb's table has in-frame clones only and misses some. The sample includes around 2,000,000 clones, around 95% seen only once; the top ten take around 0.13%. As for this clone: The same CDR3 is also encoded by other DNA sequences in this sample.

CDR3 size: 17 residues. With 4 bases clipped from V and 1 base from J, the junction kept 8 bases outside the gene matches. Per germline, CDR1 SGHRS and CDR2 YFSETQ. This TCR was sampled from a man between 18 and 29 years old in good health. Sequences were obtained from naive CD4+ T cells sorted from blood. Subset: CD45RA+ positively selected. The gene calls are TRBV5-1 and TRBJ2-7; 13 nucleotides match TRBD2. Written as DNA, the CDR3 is TGCGCCAGCAGCACTGCGACTAGCGGGGGGCCGTCCTACGAGCAGTACTTC. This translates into CASSTATSGGPSYEQYF.